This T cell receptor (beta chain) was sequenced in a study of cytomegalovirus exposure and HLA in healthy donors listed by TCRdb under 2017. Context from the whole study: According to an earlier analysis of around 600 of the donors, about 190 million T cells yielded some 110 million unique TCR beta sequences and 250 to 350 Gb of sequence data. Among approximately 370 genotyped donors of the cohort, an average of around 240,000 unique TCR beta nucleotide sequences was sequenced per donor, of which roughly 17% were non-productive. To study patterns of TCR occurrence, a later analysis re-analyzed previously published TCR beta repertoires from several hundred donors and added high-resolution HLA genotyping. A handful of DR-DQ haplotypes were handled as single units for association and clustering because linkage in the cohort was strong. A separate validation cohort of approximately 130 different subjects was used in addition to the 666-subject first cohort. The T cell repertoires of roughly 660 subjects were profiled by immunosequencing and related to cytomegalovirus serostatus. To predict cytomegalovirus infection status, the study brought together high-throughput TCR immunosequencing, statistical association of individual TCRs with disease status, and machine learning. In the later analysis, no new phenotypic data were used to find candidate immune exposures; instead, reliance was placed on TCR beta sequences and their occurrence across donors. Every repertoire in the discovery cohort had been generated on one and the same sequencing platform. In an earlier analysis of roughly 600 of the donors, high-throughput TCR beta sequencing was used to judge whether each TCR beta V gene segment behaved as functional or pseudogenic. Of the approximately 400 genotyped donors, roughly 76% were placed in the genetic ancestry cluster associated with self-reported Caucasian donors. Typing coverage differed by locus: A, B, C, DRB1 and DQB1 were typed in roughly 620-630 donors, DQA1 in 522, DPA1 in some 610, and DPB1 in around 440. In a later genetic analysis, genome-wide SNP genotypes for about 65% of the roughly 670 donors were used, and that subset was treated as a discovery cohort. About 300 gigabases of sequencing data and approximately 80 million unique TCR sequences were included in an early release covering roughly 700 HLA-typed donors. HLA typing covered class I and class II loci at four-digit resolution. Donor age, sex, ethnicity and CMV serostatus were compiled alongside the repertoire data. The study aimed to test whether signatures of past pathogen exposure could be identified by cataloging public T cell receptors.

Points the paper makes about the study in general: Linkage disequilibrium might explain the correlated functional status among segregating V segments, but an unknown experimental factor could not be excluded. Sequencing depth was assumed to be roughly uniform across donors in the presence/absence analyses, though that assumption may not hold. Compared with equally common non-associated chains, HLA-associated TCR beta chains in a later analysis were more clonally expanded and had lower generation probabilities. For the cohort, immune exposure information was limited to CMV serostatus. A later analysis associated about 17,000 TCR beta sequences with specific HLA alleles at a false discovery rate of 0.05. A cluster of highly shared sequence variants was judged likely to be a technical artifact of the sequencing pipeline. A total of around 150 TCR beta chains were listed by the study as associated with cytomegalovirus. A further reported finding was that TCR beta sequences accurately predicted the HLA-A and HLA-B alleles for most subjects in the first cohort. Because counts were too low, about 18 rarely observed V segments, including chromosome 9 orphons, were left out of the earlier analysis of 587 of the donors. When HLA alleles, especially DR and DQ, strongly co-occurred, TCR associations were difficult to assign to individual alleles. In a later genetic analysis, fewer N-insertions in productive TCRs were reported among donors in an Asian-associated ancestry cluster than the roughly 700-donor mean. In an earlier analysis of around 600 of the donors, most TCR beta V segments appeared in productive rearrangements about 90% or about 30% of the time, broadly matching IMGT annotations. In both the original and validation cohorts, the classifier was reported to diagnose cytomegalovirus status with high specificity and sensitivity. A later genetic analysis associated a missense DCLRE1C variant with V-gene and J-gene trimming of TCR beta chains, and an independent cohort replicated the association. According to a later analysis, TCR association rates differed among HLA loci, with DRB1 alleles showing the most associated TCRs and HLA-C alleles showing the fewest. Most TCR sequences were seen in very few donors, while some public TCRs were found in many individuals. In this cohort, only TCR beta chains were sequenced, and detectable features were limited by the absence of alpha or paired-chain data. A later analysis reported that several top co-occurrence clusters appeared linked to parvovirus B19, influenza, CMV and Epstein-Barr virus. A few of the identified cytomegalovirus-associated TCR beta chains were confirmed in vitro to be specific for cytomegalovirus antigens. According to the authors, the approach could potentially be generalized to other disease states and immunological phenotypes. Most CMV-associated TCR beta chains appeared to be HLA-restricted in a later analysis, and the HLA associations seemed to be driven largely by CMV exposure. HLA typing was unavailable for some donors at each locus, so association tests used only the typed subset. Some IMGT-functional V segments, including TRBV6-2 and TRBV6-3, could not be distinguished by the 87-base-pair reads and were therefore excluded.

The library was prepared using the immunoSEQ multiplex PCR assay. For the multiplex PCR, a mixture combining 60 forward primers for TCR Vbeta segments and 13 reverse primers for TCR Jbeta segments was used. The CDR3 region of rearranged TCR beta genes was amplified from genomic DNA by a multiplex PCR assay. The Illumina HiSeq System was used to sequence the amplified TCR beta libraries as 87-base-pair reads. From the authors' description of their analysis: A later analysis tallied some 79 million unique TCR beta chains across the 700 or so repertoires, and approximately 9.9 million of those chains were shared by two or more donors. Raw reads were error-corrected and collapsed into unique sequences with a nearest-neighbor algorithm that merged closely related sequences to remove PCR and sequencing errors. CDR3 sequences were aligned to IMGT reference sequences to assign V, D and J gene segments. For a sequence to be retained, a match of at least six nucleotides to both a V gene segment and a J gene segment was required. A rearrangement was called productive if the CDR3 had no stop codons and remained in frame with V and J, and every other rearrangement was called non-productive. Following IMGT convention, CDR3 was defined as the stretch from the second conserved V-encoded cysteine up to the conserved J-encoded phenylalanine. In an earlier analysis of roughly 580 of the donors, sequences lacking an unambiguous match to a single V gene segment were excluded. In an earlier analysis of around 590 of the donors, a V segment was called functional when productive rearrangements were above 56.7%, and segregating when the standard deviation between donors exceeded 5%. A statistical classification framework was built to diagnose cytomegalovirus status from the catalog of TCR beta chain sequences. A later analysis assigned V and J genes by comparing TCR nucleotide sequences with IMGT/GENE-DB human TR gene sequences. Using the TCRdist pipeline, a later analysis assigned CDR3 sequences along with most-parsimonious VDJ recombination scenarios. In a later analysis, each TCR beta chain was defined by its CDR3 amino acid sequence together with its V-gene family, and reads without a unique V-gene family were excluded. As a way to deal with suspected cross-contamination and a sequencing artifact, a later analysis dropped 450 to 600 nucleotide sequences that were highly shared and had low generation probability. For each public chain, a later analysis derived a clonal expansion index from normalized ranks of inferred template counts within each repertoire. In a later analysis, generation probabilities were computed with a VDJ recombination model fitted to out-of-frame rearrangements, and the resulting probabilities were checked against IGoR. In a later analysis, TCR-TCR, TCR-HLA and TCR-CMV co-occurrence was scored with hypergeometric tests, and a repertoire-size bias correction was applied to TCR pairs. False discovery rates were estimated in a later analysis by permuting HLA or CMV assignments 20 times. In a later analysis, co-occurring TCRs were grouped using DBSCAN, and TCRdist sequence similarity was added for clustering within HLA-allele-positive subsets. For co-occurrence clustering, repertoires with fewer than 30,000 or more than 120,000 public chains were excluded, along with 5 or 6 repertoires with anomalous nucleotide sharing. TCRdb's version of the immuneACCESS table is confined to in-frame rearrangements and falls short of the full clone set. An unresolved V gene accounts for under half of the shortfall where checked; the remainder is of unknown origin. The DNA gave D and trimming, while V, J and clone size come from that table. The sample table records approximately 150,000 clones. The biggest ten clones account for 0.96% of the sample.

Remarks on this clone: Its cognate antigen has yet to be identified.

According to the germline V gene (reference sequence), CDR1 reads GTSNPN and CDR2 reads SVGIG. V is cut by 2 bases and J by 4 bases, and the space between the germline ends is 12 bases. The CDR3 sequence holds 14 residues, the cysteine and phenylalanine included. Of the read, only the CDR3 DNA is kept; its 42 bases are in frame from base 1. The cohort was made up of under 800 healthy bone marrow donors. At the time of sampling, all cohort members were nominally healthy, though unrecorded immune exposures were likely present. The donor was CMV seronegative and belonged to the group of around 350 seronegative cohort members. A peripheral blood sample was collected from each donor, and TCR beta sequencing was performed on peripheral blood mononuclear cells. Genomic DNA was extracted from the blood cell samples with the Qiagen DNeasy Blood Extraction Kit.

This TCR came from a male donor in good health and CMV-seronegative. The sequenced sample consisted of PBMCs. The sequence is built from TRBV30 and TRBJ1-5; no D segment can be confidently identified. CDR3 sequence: CAWSSSGVNQPQHF. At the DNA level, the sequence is TGTGCCTGGAGTTCGAGCGGAGTTAATCAGCCCCAGCATTTT. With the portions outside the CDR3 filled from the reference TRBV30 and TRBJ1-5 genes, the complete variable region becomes SQTIHQWPATLVQPVGSPLSLECTVEGTSNPNLYWYRQAAGRGLQLLFYSVGIGQISSEVPQNLSASRPQDRQFILSSKKLLLSDSGFYLCAWSSSGVNQPQHFGDGTRLSIL.